This T cell receptor beta chain was identified in a study of OX40 agonist ivuxolimab in advanced cancers. The wider study: Three patients, one with hepatocellular carcinoma and two with cutaneous melanoma, achieved partial responses.

The CDR3 has 13 residues. Germline-derived CDR1 and CDR2 are SGHDT and YYEEEE. V was pared by 0 bases and J by 8 bases, with 4 bases of the junction left unmatched. Assay: immunoSEQ multiplex PCR; the TCRdb copy retains only in-frame clones and omits some. There are tens of thousands of clones in the sample; 80% to 85% occur only once, and over 30% lies in the top ten. The chain joins TRBV5-6 to TRBJ1-2; 7 bases agree with TRBD1. This receptor was taken from an adult with an advanced solid tumor such as melanoma, head and neck, liver or kidney cancer. The source was CD4+ or CD8+ T cells sorted from blood, collected in a trial of the OX40 agonist ivuxolimab. This CDR3 reads CASSLDTGEGYTF. The CDR3 coding sequence is TGTGCCAGCAGCTTGGATACAGGGGAAGGCTACACCTTC.